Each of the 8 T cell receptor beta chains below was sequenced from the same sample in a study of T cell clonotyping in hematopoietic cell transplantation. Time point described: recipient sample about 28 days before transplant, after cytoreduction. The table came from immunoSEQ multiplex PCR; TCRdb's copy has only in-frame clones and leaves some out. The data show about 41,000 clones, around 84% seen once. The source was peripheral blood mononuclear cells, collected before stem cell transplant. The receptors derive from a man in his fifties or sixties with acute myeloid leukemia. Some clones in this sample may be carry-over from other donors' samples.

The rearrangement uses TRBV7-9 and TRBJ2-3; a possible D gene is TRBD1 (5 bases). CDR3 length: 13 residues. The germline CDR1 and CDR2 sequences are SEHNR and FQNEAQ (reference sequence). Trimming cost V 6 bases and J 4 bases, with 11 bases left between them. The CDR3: CASRQGSADTQYF. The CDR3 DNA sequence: TGTGCCAGCAGGCAGGGAAGCGCAGATACGCAGTATTTT.

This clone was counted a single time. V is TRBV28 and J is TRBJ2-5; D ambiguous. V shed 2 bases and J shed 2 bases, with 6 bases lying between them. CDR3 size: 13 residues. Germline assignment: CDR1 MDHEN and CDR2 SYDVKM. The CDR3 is CASSLVAQETQYF. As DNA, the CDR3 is TGTGCCAGCAGTTTAGTGGCTCAAGAGACCCAGTACTTC.

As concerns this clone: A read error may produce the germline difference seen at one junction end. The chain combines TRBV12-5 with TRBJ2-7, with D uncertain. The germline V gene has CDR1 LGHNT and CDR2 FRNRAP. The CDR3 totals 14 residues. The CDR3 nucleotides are TGTGCTAGTGCTTTGGGGTCAGGAACCTACGAGCAGTACTTC. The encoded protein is CASALGSGTYEQYF.

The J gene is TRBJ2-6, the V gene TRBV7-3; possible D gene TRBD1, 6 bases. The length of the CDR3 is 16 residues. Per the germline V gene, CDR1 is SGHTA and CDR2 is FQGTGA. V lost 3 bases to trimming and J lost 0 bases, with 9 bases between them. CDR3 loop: CASSLGHLSGANVLTF. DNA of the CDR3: TGTGCCAGCAGCTTGGGACACCTCTCTGGGGCCAACGTCCTGACTTTC. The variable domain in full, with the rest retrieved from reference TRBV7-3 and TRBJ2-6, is GAGVSQTPSNKVTEKGKYVELRCDPISGHTALYWYRQSLGQGPEFLIYFQGTGAADDSGLPNDRFFAVRPEGSVSTLKIQRTERGDSAVYLCASSLGHLSGANVLTFGAGSRLTVL.

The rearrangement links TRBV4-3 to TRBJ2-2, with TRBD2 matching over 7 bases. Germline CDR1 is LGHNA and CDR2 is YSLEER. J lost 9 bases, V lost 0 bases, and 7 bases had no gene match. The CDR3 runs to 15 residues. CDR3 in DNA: TGCGCCAGCAGCCAAGATGGGGGGGTGGTGCGGGAGCTGTTTTTT. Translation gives CASSQDGGVVRELFF.

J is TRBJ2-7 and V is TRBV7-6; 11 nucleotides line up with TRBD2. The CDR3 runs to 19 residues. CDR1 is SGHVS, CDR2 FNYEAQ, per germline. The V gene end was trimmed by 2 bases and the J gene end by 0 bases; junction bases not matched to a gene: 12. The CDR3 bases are TGTGCCAGCAGCTTATTAGGGGGCGGACTAGCGGGCCACTCCTACGAGCAGTACTTC. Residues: CASSLLGGGLAGHSYEQYF. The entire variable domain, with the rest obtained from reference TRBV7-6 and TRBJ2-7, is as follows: GAGVSQSPRYKVTKRGQDVALRCDPISGHVSLYWYRQALGQGPEFLTYFNYEAQQDKSGLPNDRFSAERPEGSISTLTIQRTEQRDSAMYRCASSLLGGGLAGHSYEQYFGPGTRLTVT.

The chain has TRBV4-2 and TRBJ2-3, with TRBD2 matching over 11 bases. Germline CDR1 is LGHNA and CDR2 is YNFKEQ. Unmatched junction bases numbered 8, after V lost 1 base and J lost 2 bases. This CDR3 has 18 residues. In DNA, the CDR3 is TGTGCCAGCAGCCAAGTTACTAGCGGGGGTCCAGACACAGATACGCAGTATTTT. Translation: CASSQVTSGGPDTDTQYF.

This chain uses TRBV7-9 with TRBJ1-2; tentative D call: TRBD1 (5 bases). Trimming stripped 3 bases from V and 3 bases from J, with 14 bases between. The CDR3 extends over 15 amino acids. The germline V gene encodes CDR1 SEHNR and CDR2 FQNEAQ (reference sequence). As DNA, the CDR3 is TGTGCCAGCAGCTTTTCAGGGAGAGGGCACTATGGCTACACCTTC. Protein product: CASSFSGRGHYGYTF. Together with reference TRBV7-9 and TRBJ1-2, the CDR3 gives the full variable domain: DTGVSQNPRHKITKRGQNVTFRCDPISEHNRLYWYRQTLGQGPEFLTYFQNEAQLEKSRLLSDRFSAERPKGSFSTLEIQRTEQGDSAMYLCASSFSGRGHYGYTFGSGTRLTVV.